Listed below are T cell receptor beta chains from one sample, sequenced in a study of identical twins. A single record per CDR3 protein comes from TCRdb applying MiXCR to the 5' RACE reads. The repertoire includes approximately 260,000 distinct CDR3 sequences, 11% to 15% of them detected once, and approximately 8.2% sits in the top ten. Sequencing used memory (CD45RO+) T cells sorted from blood. The receptors were sampled from a woman aged 18-29 years in good health. The conserved cysteine and the conserved F or W are not part of the CDR3 here.

cdr3_length | v_call | cdr3_aa
10 | TRBV6-4 | ASSDATGRYT
14 | TRBV6-5 | ASSHLIAGGDTEAF
10 | TRBV20-1 | SARFISYEQY
10 | TRBV12-3/TRBV12-4 | ASSSNRAFAF
12 | TRBV5-6 | ASSRRDSFYGYT
11 | TRBV6-1 | ASSPWTNYGYT
9 | TRBV7-8 | ASSHSATQY
15 | TRBV4-3 | ASSQEVLEASTDTQY
10 | TRBV12-3/TRBV12-4 | ASSLVLAGVY
10 | TRBV7-9 | ASSPRRAEAF
13 | TRBV12-3/TRBV12-4 | ASSLGGLSYNEQF
15 | TRBV6-5 | ASSYEGLTALTTEQF
12 | TRBV15 | ATSRVNRYYGYT
13 | TRBV5-1 | ASSLRGQGVEPQH
14 | TRBV7-2 | ASSLAGAGGSYEQY
13 | TRBV2 | ASRELQGTNEKLF
12 | TRBV5-5 | ASSLGRTTDTQY
12 | TRBV6-1 | ASSRTTGGGEQY
11 | TRBV5-6 | ASSLRTGELAF
12 | TRBV2 | ASSEAREGDTQY
12 | TRBV12-3/TRBV12-4 | ASSKPPGSYEQY
13 | TRBV5-1 | ASSLGRAQPYEQY
12 | TRBV10-1 | ASSEYRGADTQY
12 | TRBV29-1 | SVETSGSGYEQY
11 | TRBV2 | ASTLQTGLIQY
11 | TRBV11-2 | ASSFGWDISQY
13 | TRBV9 | ASSVGAGSDEKLF
9 | TRBV10-3 | AIREDYEQY
13 | TRBV11-3 | ASSHNGQGPYEQY
12 | TRBV7-3 | ASSLSLDTGEPF
13 | TRBV6-1 | ASTELAGGQDTQY
12 | TRBV20-1 | SARAPDGTDTQY
9 | TRBV7-2 | ASSNSYEQY
14 | TRBV5-6 | ASSLALGTSGYEQY
13 | TRBV7-2 | ASTDLAGAENEQF
12 | TRBV7-9 | AREYLGGMGEQF
12 | TRBV20-1 | SARDGPGRNEQF
11 | TRBV30 | AWSVRGHTEAF
15 | TRBV4-3 | ASSQDSAVYRTDTQY
12 | TRBV20-1 | SATSGELYNEQF
10 | TRBV20-1 | SAGRNTGELF
10 | TRBV29-1 | SVQGLDEKLF
13 | TRBV7-3 | ASLRQGQGNTEAF
12 | TRBV20-1 | SAGGQGAIDTQY
12 | TRBV5-1 | ASSLRGGQETQY
12 | TRBV12-3/TRBV12-4 | ASLAGANTGELF
12 | TRBV30 | AWSKTSGSYEQF